The source of this T cell receptor (beta chain) is a study of shared clonotypes between healthy human individuals. Healthy HIV-negative adults without recent acute infections or vaccinations served as donors. Study observations and caveats: What naive subsets generally showed was a larger estimated richness than memory subsets showed. Few donors limited the genetic and exposure-history diversity represented. Shared across four donors were 4% to 6% of the naive CD4 clonotypes.

The CDR3 has 15 residues. Trimming cost V 9 bases and J 0 bases, with 12 bases left between them. The V gene's germline CDR1 is MNHEY and CDR2 SMNVEV (reference sequence). As concerns this clone: The antigen is unknown.

The repertoire was sequenced with immunoSEQ multiplex PCR; TCRdb's copy has only in-frame clones and lacks some. The sample has around 180,000 clones; around 93% are singletons. The rearrangement links TRBV27 to TRBJ2-6; D not resolved. The specimen sequenced was naive CD4+ T cells sorted from blood. The subset is: CD45RA+ positively selected. This receptor was identified in a woman in her 30s in good health. In DNA form, the CDR3 reads TGTGCCAGGACTGTCAACCCCTCTGGGGCCAACGTCCTGACTTTC. This translates into CARTVNPSGANVLTF.